This T cell receptor beta chain originates from a study of CD8+ T cells in alopecia areata. Study results and limitations: In patients, TCRs were shared less clearly than in mice, and HLA may possibly be involved.

RNA was extracted and reverse transcribed into cDNA as the sequencing template. This table comes from immunoSEQ multiplex PCR, and its TCRdb copy is limited to in-frame clones, with some not included. The top ten clones hold over 1.5% of a sample with roughly 200,000 clones, roughly 60% of them seen once. As to this clone: The target antigen is unknown.

PBMCs, the starting material, were the source of sorted CD4+ and CD8+ T cells. J lost 4 bases, V lost 7 bases, and 6 bases had no gene match. Germline V lookup: CDR1 SQVTM, CDR2 ANQGSEA. This CDR3 spans 12 amino acids. The input for sequencing was CD4+ T cells sorted from blood, taken at week 0. The chain recombines TRBV29-1 with TRBJ2-7, with 8 bases lining up with TRBD1. This clonotype originated in a human donor with alopecia areata. DNA for the CDR3: TGCAGCGCAGGACAGGGAGAATACGAGCAGTACTTC. It is translated as CSAGQGEYEQYF.